This T cell receptor (beta chain) was found in a study of T cell responses to AZD1222 COVID-19 vaccine (dated by TCRdb to the early 2020s). For the study in its entirety: A total of over 230 trial participants underwent TCR sequencing, of whom 207 received two doses of AZD1222 and around 26 received two doses of the MenACWY control vaccine. Trial participants were enrolled by age into 18-55, 56-69 and 70-plus year subgroups, with about 150, 27 and 61 TCR-sequenced participants respectively.

The time point label on this specimen signifies: about 28 days (+/-7) after the second vaccine dose. AZD1222 recipients whose second dose came at about 4 weeks and those whose second dose came at about 12 weeks were combined into one group, since spike-specific TCR depth and breadth did not differ between the two schedules. Vaccinee samples were obtained from the UK trials COV001 and COV002, which included a single-blind randomized controlled phase 2/3 trial of AZD1222 (ChAdOx1 nCoV-19) in healthy adults. For TCRbeta chain sequencing, PBMC samples were collected from trial participants at day 0 and at day 28 after the second dose. Overall results and qualifications from the work: In the small 56-69-year group, the increase in depth fell short of significance, most likely because of low power. Because no day 14 peak-response samples were available, repertoires were characterized only after the peak T cell response. Epitopes outside the regions mutated in the B.1.351 and B.1.1.7 variants were reportedly recognized by nearly half of the unique spike-specific TCRs. Most participants were white British and females outnumbered males, and the authors suggested that clonal diversity may have been underestimated. After two AZD1222 doses, spike-specific TCR breadth and depth were significantly higher than at day 0 and than in MenACWY recipients. Conclusions about previously exposed vaccinees are limited because only a handful of AZD1222 recipients were SARS-CoV-2 seropositive at baseline. Vaccine-associated CD4 TCRs spanned the whole spike protein, with dominant responses in regions 160-218 and 743-854.

The V end gives up 2 bases and the J end 5 bases, leaving 1 base in the junction not matched to a gene. Based on the germline V gene (reference sequence), the CDR1 and CDR2 sequences are SGHNT and YYREEE. The CDR3, cysteine through phenylalanine, is 15 amino acids long. Just CDR3 DNA is preserved here, 45 bases in frame from base 1. As regards this clone: Its antigen specificity is not known. Per-nucleotide qualities are absent, and no much larger clonotype sits a single base away.

The CDR3 regions of human TCRbeta chains were subjected to immunosequencing. The authors processed their data as follows. Repertoire TCRs were checked for matches against a reference library of SARS-CoV-2-specific TCRs that had been generated using the MIRA antigen-specificity platform. Breadth was defined as the fraction of unique TCRs that were SARS-CoV-2-associated. Depth was defined as the fraction of total T cells that were SARS-CoV-2-associated. Using the MIRA data, each spike-specific TCR was assigned both to the spike region to which the TCR was reactive and to a CD4 or CD8 class. Log10-transformed breadth and depth values were compared by one-way ANOVA with Sidak's multiple comparisons tests. Held by TCRdb, this immuneACCESS table contains in-frame sequences only and omits some clones. Under half of the omission traces to an unresolved V gene where checked; the cause of the rest is unknown. V and J calls and clone size are copied from that table; D and trimming were computed from the DNA. Within this sample are roughly 150,000 clones, with more than 70% of them counted one time only. Around 3.1% of the sample comes from the top ten.

Recombination connected TRBV5-4 to TRBJ2-2, with 12 bases aligning to TRBD2. The receptor was isolated from an adult who received the AZD1222 COVID-19 vaccine. Specimen: peripheral blood, collected 28 days after the second AZD1222 dose. In nucleotides, the sequence is TGTGCCAGCAGCTTAGGGACTAGCGGGACCGGGGAGCTGTTTTTT. Translated, this gives CASSLGTSGTGELFF.